The clone carrying this T cell receptor (beta chain) has just a few counts. Using its own MiXCR run on the RT-PCR reads, TCRdb lists one record per CDR3 protein. Of roughly 200,000 distinct CDR3 sequences in the sample, over 30% were seen once. The data belong to a study of patients and donors after allogeneic stem cell transplantation. This CDR3 is 13 amino acids long. Germline V lookup: CDR1 DFQATT, CDR2 SNEGSKA (reference sequence). Deletions cut 7 bases from V and 1 base from J, with 11 bases between. J is TRBJ1-5 and V is TRBV20-1; D is uncertain. Sample: blood, either unsorted or a sorted T cell fraction (not recorded which). This TCR derives from a human donor who was either an allogeneic HSCT recipient or a stem cell or donor lymphocyte infusion donor (not recorded which). It is not recorded whose cells these are; they may come from a transplant donor. CDR3 in DNA: TGCAGTGGTCGCGCTCTCAGCAATCAGCCCCAGCATTTT. This translates into CSGRALSNQPQHF.